This T cell receptor beta chain was identified during a study of technical replicates of blood from several donors. Using immunoSEQ multiplex PCR, the repertoire was profiled, and TCRdb retains in-frame clones only, with some absent. The sample has 60,000 or so clones; around nine tenths are singletons. In this sample, this clone turned up once. Sequenced sample: PBMCs. The TCR comes from a human donor in good health. Some clones in this sample may be carry-over from other donors' samples.

The CDR3 sequence: CASSTVSGGLYEQFF. The CDR3 bases are TGCGCCAGCAGTACCGTCTCGGGAGGGCTCTATGAGCAGTTCTTC. This sequence joins TRBV5-1 and TRBJ2-1, with 8 bases matching TRBD2. The CDR3 length is 15 residues. V shed 5 bases and J 8 bases; nucleotides not matched to a gene: 12. Germline V gives CDR1 SGHRS, CDR2 YFSETQ. Full variable domain (missing parts from reference TRBV5-1 and TRBJ2-1): KAGVTQTPRYLIKTRGQQVTLSCSPISGHRSVSWYQQTPGQGLQFLFEYFSETQRNKGNFPGRFSGRQFSNSRSEMNVSTLELGDSALYLCASSTVSGGLYEQFFGPGTRLTVL.